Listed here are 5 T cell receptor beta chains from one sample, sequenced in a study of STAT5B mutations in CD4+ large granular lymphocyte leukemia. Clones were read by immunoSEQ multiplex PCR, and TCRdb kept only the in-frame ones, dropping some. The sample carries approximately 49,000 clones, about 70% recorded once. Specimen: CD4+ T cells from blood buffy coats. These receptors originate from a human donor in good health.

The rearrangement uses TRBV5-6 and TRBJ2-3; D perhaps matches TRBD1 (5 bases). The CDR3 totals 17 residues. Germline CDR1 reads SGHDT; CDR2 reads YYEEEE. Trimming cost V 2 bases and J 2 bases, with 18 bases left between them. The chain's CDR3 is CASSFGRSVGDTDTQYF. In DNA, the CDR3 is TGTGCCAGCAGCTTCGGTCGGTCGGTAGGGGACACAGATACGCAGTATTTT.

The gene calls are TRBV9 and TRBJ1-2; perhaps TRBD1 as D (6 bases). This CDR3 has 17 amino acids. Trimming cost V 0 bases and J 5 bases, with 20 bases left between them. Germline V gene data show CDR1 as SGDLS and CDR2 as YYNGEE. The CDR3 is CASSVATIGQWLYGYTF. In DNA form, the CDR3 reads TGTGCCAGCAGCGTAGCTACGATCGGACAGTGGCTATATGGCTACACCTTC.

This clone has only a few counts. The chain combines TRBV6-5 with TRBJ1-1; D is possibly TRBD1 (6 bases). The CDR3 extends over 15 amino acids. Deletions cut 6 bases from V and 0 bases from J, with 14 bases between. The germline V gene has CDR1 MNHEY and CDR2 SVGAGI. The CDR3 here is CASRRLGQMNTEAFF. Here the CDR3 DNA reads TGTGCCAGCAGGCGATTGGGACAAATGAACACTGAAGCTTTCTTT.

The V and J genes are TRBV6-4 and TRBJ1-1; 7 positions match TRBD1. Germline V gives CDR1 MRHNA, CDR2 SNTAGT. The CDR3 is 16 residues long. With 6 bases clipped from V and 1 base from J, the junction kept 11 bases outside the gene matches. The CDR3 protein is CASRDTGDPANTEAFF. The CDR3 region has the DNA TGTGCCAGCAGGGATACAGGGGATCCGGCGAACACTGAAGCTTTCTTT.

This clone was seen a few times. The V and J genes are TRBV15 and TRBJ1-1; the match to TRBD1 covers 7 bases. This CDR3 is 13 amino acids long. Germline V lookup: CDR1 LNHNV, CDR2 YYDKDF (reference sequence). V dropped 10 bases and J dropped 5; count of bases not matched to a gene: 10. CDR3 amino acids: CAKVRQGGTEAFF. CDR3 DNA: TGTGCCAAGGTACGACAGGGAGGAACTGAAGCTTTCTTT.